Given below is one T cell receptor beta chain in context. Its target is not known. The data stem from a study of T cell responses to AZD1222 COVID-19 vaccine. Sequencing used immunoSEQ multiplex PCR; TCRdb keeps in-frame clones, though not all of them. Of more than 90,000 clones in the sample, more than 75% are singletons; the top ten hold 3.5%. The V end lost 10 bases, the J end lost 3 bases, and 12 bases lay between the germline ends. CDR3 length equals 12 residues. Study-level results: Per reports, nearly half of all spike-specific TCRs target regions that are unmutated in variants. At baseline, seropositivity was found in only six or seven AZD1222 recipients. CD4 TCRs linked to vaccination spanned spike, dominating at 160-218 and 743-854.

V gene TRBV12-3 or TRBV12-4 combines with J gene TRBJ1-1; D is ambiguous. The sequence was collected from an adult who received the AZD1222 COVID-19 vaccine. Sequencing used peripheral blood, obtained 28 days after the second AZD1222 dose. CDR3 DNA: TGTGCCACCCACCCTGGCGACACTGAAGCTTTCTTT. It translates to CATHPGDTEAFF.